The source of this TCR beta chain is a study of blood T cell repertoires in COVID-19. Study as a whole: The origin of the acute and convalescent COVID-19 samples was the United States, Italy and Spain. The cDNA or gDNA used as material had been derived from T cells, B-cell-depleted T cells, or PBMCs.

Original methodology: Reference gene primer amplification gave estimated nucleated cell counts. Some clones are missing from TCRdb's copy, which holds only in-frame ones; the method was immunoSEQ multiplex PCR. That table gives V, J and clone size, and the DNA gave D and trimming. The data show under 300,000 clones, about 89% seen once. V shed 8 bases and J shed 2 bases, with 13 bases lying between them. Germline assignment: CDR1 MNHEY and CDR2 SMNVEV (reference sequence). The CDR3 extends over 14 amino acids. This chain connects TRBV27 to TRBJ1-5; the D gene is possibly TRBD1 (6 bases). The sequence was collected from a man aged 45-65 years with acute or convalescent COVID-19. The sequenced material came from peripheral blood. CDR3 DNA: TGTGCCAGCCGAGCCCCAGGGGGCAATCAGCCCCAGCATTTT. This encodes CASRAPGGNQPQHF.